These T cell receptor beta chains were read from a single sample in a study of glioma-infiltrating T cells after dendritic cell vaccination. The protocol was immunoSEQ multiplex PCR, while the TCRdb copy is restricted to in-frame clones and leaves out a portion. The table has around 89,000 clones, 80% to 90% seen once. The material was blood, obtained before dendritic cell vaccination. All receptors derive from a human donor with glioblastoma. CDR3s include the opening cysteine and the closing phenylalanine or tryptophan. Fields, in order: clone size, D gene, CDR3 length, V gene, J gene, CDR3 DNA, CDR3 protein. A D gene is named only where the DNA matches it firmly. Clone size is shown for a subset of rows, as once, few, many or a class of expanded clone.

abundance: -
d_gene: TRBD1
len: 15
v_gene: TRBV4-3
j_gene: TRBJ1-2
CDR3nt: TGCGCCAGCAGCCAGGCAGACAGGGTCGGGTATGGCTACACCTTC
CDR3aa: CASSQADRVGYGYTF

abundance: -
d_gene: TRBD2
len: 17
v_gene: TRBV27
j_gene: TRBJ2-7
CDR3nt: TGTGCCAGCAGGTCGGGACTAGCGGGAGCTTCCACCTACGAGCAGTACTTC
CDR3aa: CASRSGLAGASTYEQYF

abundance: -
d_gene: -
len: 13
v_gene: TRBV5-1
j_gene: TRBJ1-2
CDR3nt: TGCGCCAGCAGCTTGGATGGACTGTATGGCTACACCTTC
CDR3aa: CASSLDGLYGYTF

abundance: -
d_gene: -
len: 15
v_gene: TRBV7-2
j_gene: TRBJ2-2
CDR3nt: TGTGCCAGCAGCGCGCCAGGACAGATCACCGGGGAGCTGTTTTTT
CDR3aa: CASSAPGQITGELFF

abundance: -
d_gene: -
len: 13
v_gene: TRBV6-1
j_gene: TRBJ2-7
CDR3nt: TGTGCCAGCAGTGGCCACGGGAGTCCCGAGCAGTACTTC
CDR3aa: CASSGHGSPEQYF

abundance: -
d_gene: TRBD2
len: 16
v_gene: TRBV7-3
j_gene: TRBJ2-3
CDR3nt: TGTGCCAGCAGCTTGGGACTAGCGGAGCCCACAGATACGCAGTATTTT
CDR3aa: CASSLGLAEPTDTQYF

abundance: -
d_gene: -
len: 14
v_gene: TRBV4-1
j_gene: TRBJ2-7
CDR3nt: TGCGCCAGCAGCCCCTCCACACTAGTTTCCGAGCAGTACTTC
CDR3aa: CASSPSTLVSEQYF

abundance: -
d_gene: -
len: 14
v_gene: TRBV18
j_gene: TRBJ1-1
CDR3nt: TGTGCCAGCGGCAGTTACAATGAGGGCACTGAAGCTTTCTTT
CDR3aa: CASGSYNEGTEAFF

abundance: -
d_gene: -
len: 14
v_gene: TRBV25-1
j_gene: TRBJ1-2
CDR3nt: TGTGCCAGCAGTCACCCGACTGGGGCCGGTGGCTACACCTTC
CDR3aa: CASSHPTGAGGYTF

abundance: -
d_gene: -
len: 13
v_gene: TRBV7-6
j_gene: TRBJ1-6
CDR3nt: TGTGCCAGCAGCTTGGACAATAATTCACCCCTCCACTTT
CDR3aa: CASSLDNNSPLHF

abundance: -
d_gene: TRBD1
len: 15
v_gene: TRBV7-6
j_gene: TRBJ1-4
CDR3nt: TGTGCCAGCAGCTCCCAGGGGGGCTCTAATGAAAAACTGTTTTTT
CDR3aa: CASSSQGGSNEKLFF

abundance: medium-sized
d_gene: TRBD1
len: 15
v_gene: TRBV4-1
j_gene: TRBJ1-2
CDR3nt: TGCGCCAGCAGCCAAGACTCAGGGGGGTACTATGGCTACACCTTC
CDR3aa: CASSQDSGGYYGYTF

abundance: few
d_gene: TRBD1
len: 15
v_gene: TRBV19
j_gene: TRBJ1-2
CDR3nt: TGTGCCAGTACCCCCTATGAGACAGGGGCCTATGGCTACACCTTC
CDR3aa: CASTPYETGAYGYTF

abundance: -
d_gene: -
len: 15
v_gene: TRBV18
j_gene: TRBJ1-5
CDR3nt: TGTGCCAGCTCACCACTTGGACAGTCAAATCAGCCCCAGCATTTT
CDR3aa: CASSPLGQSNQPQHF

abundance: -
d_gene: TRBD1
len: 17
v_gene: TRBV4-2
j_gene: TRBJ2-3
CDR3nt: TGTGCCAGCAGCCTGAGGGGCCCAAGCCAGGGGGCAGATACGCAGTATTTT
CDR3aa: CASSLRGPSQGADTQYF

abundance: -
d_gene: TRBD1
len: 13
v_gene: TRBV2
j_gene: TRBJ2-7
CDR3nt: TGTGCCAGCTTGGTACAGGGGACCTACGAGCAGTACTTC
CDR3aa: CASLVQGTYEQYF

abundance: -
d_gene: TRBD2
len: 15
v_gene: TRBV4-1
j_gene: TRBJ2-1
CDR3nt: TGCGCCAGCAGCCGTGGGACTAGCGGATCCAATGAGCAGTTCTTC
CDR3aa: CASSRGTSGSNEQFF

abundance: -
d_gene: TRBD1
len: 17
v_gene: TRBV7-8
j_gene: TRBJ2-5
CDR3nt: TGTGCCAGCAGCTTAGACCCCCGTCGGGACAGACAAGAGACCCAGTACTTC
CDR3aa: CASSLDPRRDRQETQYF

abundance: -
d_gene: TRBD2
len: 16
v_gene: TRBV6-5
j_gene: TRBJ2-5
CDR3nt: TGTGCCAGCAGTTACGATCGGACTAGCGGAAAAGAGACCCAGTACTTC
CDR3aa: CASSYDRTSGKETQYF

abundance: -
d_gene: TRBD2
len: 15
v_gene: TRBV5-6
j_gene: TRBJ2-7
CDR3nt: TGTGCCAGCAGCTTCGGCGCGGGGGGGATCTACGAGCAGTACTTC
CDR3aa: CASSFGAGGIYEQYF

abundance: -
d_gene: -
len: 11
v_gene: TRBV20-1
j_gene: TRBJ2-3
CDR3nt: TGCAGTGCTAGCGGCACAGATACGCAGTATTTT
CDR3aa: CSASGTDTQYF

abundance: -
d_gene: -
len: 16
v_gene: TRBV15
j_gene: TRBJ2-5
CDR3nt: TGTGCCACCAGCGGTCAAGGACCCTCGCGGGGAGAGACCCAGTACTTC
CDR3aa: CATSGQGPSRGETQYF

abundance: -
d_gene: -
len: 16
v_gene: TRBV7-3
j_gene: TRBJ2-3
CDR3nt: TGTGCCAGCAGCTTAGGAGGGGGCGAGGGCACAGATACGCAGTATTTT
CDR3aa: CASSLGGGEGTDTQYF

abundance: -
d_gene: TRBD1
len: 15
v_gene: TRBV13
j_gene: TRBJ1-4
CDR3nt: TGTGCCAGCAGCTTAGGTACAGGGGGCCTTGAAAAACTGTTTTTT
CDR3aa: CASSLGTGGLEKLFF

abundance: once
d_gene: TRBD2
len: 15
v_gene: TRBV4-1
j_gene: TRBJ2-1
CDR3nt: TGCGCCAGCAGCCAAATAAGCGGGGAATACAATGAGCAGTTCTTC
CDR3aa: CASSQISGEYNEQFF

abundance: -
d_gene: -
len: 13
v_gene: TRBV28
j_gene: TRBJ1-2
CDR3nt: TGTGCCAGCAGGAACAGGGTGAACTATGGCTACACCTTC
CDR3aa: CASRNRVNYGYTF

abundance: once
d_gene: -
len: 13
v_gene: TRBV30
j_gene: TRBJ1-1
CDR3nt: TGTGCCTGGAGGGTAGGGGGTGGCACTGAAGCTTTCTTT
CDR3aa: CAWRVGGGTEAFF

abundance: -
d_gene: TRBD2
len: 17
v_gene: TRBV11-3
j_gene: TRBJ2-5
CDR3nt: TGTGCCAGCAGCTTAAATGCCGGACTAGCGGGAGATAAGACCCAGTACTTC
CDR3aa: CASSLNAGLAGDKTQYF

abundance: -
d_gene: -
len: 14
v_gene: TRBV28
j_gene: TRBJ1-2
CDR3nt: TGTGCCAGCACCAAACAGGATAGACTCGGTGGCTACACCTTC
CDR3aa: CASTKQDRLGGYTF

abundance: once
d_gene: -
len: 14
v_gene: TRBV15
j_gene: TRBJ1-2
CDR3nt: TGTGCCACCAGCAGAGGGGCACTTAACTATGGCTACACCTTC
CDR3aa: CATSRGALNYGYTF

abundance: -
d_gene: TRBD1
len: 13
v_gene: TRBV7-9
j_gene: TRBJ2-7
CDR3nt: TGTGCCAGCAGCTTCGAGGGGACAGGGGAGCAGTACTTC
CDR3aa: CASSFEGTGEQYF

abundance: -
d_gene: TRBD2
len: 16
v_gene: TRBV5-1
j_gene: TRBJ2-3
CDR3nt: TGCGCCAGCAGCTTGGAGGCGGGGGTGGGAGCAGATACGCAGTATTTT
CDR3aa: CASSLEAGVGADTQYF

abundance: -
d_gene: -
len: 15
v_gene: TRBV4-1
j_gene: TRBJ1-4
CDR3nt: TGCGCCAGCAGGAGAGAACAGACAACTAATGAAAAACTGTTTTTT
CDR3aa: CASRREQTTNEKLFF

abundance: -
d_gene: -
len: 15
v_gene: TRBV6-5
j_gene: TRBJ1-6
CDR3nt: TGTGCCAGCAAGGACAGCCGCTCCTATAATTCACCCCTCCACTTT
CDR3aa: CASKDSRSYNSPLHF

abundance: few
d_gene: TRBD1
len: 13
v_gene: TRBV28
j_gene: TRBJ1-4
CDR3nt: TGTGCCAGCAGGGGGGGACAGGGGAAAAAACTGTTTTTT
CDR3aa: CASRGGQGKKLFF

abundance: -
d_gene: TRBD2
len: 11
v_gene: TRBV20-1
j_gene: TRBJ2-5
CDR3nt: TGCAGTGCGAGCGGGACAGAGACCCAGTACTTC
CDR3aa: CSASGTETQYF

abundance: -
d_gene: TRBD1
len: 14
v_gene: TRBV7-6
j_gene: TRBJ2-7
CDR3nt: TGTGCCAGCAGCCCGGGCCAGGGGGCCTACGAGCAGTACTTC
CDR3aa: CASSPGQGAYEQYF

abundance: -
d_gene: -
len: 15
v_gene: TRBV10-3
j_gene: TRBJ1-5
CDR3nt: TGTGCCATCAGTGATTCAGAGCTAGTTTATCAGCCCCAGCATTTT
CDR3aa: CAISDSELVYQPQHF

abundance: -
d_gene: TRBD2
len: 15
v_gene: TRBV9
j_gene: TRBJ2-2
CDR3nt: TGTGCCAGCAGCGCCGCTAGCGGGGTGGTCGGGGAGCTGTTTTTT
CDR3aa: CASSAASGVVGELFF